This T cell receptor (beta chain) was recovered during a study of somatic mutations in cytotoxic T cells in rheumatoid arthritis. CDR1 and CDR2 from the germline V gene are SGHAT and FQNNGV. With V trimmed by 5 bases and J by 1 base, 5 bases remained unmatched. The CDR3 runs 15 residues. For this clone: Its antigen is unidentified.

The study, taken as a whole, reports: The top CD8+ clone topped 20% of CD8+ cells in about an eighth of the roughly 65 patients. Among rheumatoid arthritis patients and age-matched healthy controls, CD8+ T-cell clonality was not significantly different.

The authors' processing: Rarely, patient CD8+ clones larger than 1% corresponded to published virus-specific TCRB sequences. The assay was immunoSEQ multiplex PCR, and TCRdb's table has in-frame clones only and misses some. Clonal size and the V and J genes are those of that table, whereas D and trimming came from the DNA. The repertoire consists of approximately 14,000 clones, with 65% to 75% occurring once and the leading ten covering 11% to 15%. The rearrangement uses TRBV11-2 and TRBJ1-1; 9 bases fit TRBD1. The receptor comes from an adult with rheumatoid arthritis. The sample consisted of CD8+ T cells sorted from blood. CDR3 sequence: CASSHWTGANTEAFF. DNA for the CDR3: TGTGCCAGCAGCCACTGGACAGGGGCGAACACTGAAGCTTTCTTT.